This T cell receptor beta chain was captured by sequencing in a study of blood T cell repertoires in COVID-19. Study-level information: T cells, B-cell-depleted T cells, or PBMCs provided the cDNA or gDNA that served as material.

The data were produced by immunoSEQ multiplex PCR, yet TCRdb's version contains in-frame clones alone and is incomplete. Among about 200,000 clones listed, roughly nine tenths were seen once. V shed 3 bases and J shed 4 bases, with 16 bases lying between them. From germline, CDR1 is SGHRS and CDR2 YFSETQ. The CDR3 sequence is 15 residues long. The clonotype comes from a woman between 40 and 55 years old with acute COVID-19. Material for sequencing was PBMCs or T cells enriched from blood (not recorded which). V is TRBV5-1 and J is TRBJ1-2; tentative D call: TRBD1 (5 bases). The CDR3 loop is CASSSTTGGSYGYTF. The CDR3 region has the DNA TGCGCCAGCAGCTCCACGACGGGGGGAAGCTATGGCTACACCTTC.